This TCR beta chain was sequenced for a study of blood T cell repertoires in COVID-19. Study summary: Material from acute and convalescent COVID-19 was sourced from the United States, Italy and Spain. Sample material is recorded as cDNA or gDNA derived from T cells, B-cell-depleted T cells, or PBMCs.

The authors' processing: Amplification from reference gene primers served as the basis for estimated nucleated cell counts. Sequencing used immunoSEQ multiplex PCR; TCRdb keeps in-frame clones, though not all of them. D and trimming were read from the DNA, whereas the V and J calls and clone size are those reported in that table. This sample has 250,000 to 350,000 clones, with roughly 90% found just once. Germline V gene lookup returns CDR1 MNHNY and CDR2 SVGAGI (reference sequence). The CDR3 is 16 amino acids. The junction had 7 bases not matched to a gene; V was cut back by 0 bases and J by 2 bases.

The V call is TRBV6-6, the J call TRBJ2-7; 7 bases agree with TRBD1. Sample: peripheral blood. This TCR was sampled from a woman in her forties who had recovered from COVID-19. CDR3 residues: CASSYSNTGVAYEQYF. Written as DNA, the CDR3 is TGTGCCAGCAGTTACTCGAATACAGGGGTGGCCTACGAGCAGTACTTC.